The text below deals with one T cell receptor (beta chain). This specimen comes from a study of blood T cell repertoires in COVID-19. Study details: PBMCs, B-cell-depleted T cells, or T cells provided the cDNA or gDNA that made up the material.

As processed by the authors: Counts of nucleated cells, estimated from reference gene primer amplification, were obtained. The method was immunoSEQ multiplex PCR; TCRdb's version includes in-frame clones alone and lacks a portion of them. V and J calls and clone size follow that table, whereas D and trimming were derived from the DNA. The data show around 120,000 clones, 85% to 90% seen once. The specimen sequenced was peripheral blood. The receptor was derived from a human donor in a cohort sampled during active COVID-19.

Written as DNA, the CDR3 is TGTGCCAGCACCGTTCGAAACAGGGGTAGCACCTACAATGAGCAGTTCTTC. Encoded protein: CASTVRNRGSTYNEQFF. The J gene is TRBJ2-1, the V gene TRBV21-1; the D call in the table, TRBD1, was not verified against the DNA. TRBV21-1 is described as a pseudogene. CDR3 length: 17 amino acids.